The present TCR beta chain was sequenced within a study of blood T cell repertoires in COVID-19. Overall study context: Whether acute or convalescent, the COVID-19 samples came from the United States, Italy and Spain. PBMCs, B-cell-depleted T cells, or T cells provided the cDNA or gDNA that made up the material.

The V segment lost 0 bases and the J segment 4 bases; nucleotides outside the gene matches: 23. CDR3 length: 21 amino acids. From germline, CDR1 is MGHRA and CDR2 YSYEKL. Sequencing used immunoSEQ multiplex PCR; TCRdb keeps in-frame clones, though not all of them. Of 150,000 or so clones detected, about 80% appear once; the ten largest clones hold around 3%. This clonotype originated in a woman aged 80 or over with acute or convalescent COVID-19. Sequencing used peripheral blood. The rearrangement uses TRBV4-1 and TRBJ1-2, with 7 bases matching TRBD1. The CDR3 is CASSQDLGDSPFLRGVYGYTF. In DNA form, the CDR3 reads TGCGCCAGCAGCCAAGATCTCGGGGACAGCCCATTTCTTAGGGGGGTCTATGGCTACACCTTC.